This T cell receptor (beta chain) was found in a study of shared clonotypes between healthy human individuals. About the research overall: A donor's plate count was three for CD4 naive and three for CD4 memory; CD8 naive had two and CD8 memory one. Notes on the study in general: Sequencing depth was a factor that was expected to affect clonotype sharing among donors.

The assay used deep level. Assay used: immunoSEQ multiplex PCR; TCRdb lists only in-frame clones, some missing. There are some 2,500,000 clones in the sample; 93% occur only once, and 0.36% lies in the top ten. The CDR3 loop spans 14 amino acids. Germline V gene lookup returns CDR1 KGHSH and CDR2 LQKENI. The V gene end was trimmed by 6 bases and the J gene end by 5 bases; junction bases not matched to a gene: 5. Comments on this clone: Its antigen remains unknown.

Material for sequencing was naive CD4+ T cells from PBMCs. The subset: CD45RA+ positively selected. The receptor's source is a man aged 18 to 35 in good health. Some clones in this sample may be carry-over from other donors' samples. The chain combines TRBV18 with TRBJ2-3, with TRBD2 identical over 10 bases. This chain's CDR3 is CASSGTSARDTQYF. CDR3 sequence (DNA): TGTGCCAGCTCCGGGACTAGCGCCCGAGATACGCAGTATTTT.